Presented here are 23 T cell receptor beta chains from one specimen sequenced in a study of esophageal squamous cell carcinoma under preoperative chemotherapy. The time point is: before preoperative PTX-NDP chemotherapy. TCRdb analysed the PCR reads with MiXCR anew, one entry per CDR3 protein. The table shows just over 30,000 distinct CDR3 sequences, with around 50% occurring only once. The sample was acquired from a patient given preoperative chemotherapy. These receptors all come from a human donor with esophageal squamous cell carcinoma. The donor label of this sample is uncertain.

The chain employs TRBV7-2 and TRBJ2-4, with TRBD2 as a possible D gene (6 bases). Germline V lookup: CDR1 SGHTA, CDR2 FQGNSA. Trimming cost V 10 bases and J 13 bases, with 26 bases left between them. The CDR3 spans 14 residues. The CDR3 region is CAIWRRGPTDTQYF. The CDR3 coding sequence is TGTGCCATCTGGAGGCGGGGACCCACAGACACGCAGTACTTC.

The rearrangement links TRBV7-2 to TRBJ2-3; D is possibly TRBD1 or TRBD2 (5 bases each). The germline V gene has CDR1 SGHTA and CDR2 FQGNSA. Between the trimmed V and J ends, which lost 5 bases and 4 bases, there was a span of 22 bases. The CDR3 runs to 17 residues. The CDR3: CASSARAGGRDPDTQYF. The CDR3 nucleotides are TGTGCCAGCAGCGCCCGAGCCGGAGGACGGGACCCAGATACGCAGTATTTT.

This clonotype was recorded a few times. V gene TRBV7-9 combines with J gene TRBJ2-5; D may be TRBD1 (5 bases). The CDR3 length is 16 residues. V gave up 4 bases and J gave up 2 bases, with 17 bases separating them. CDR1 and CDR2 (germline): SEHNR, FQNEAQ (reference sequence). The CDR3: CASSSGHRSEQETQYF. The CDR3 bases are TGTGCCAGCAGCTCAGGACACCGCAGTGAACAAGAGACCCAGTACTTC.

This clonotype was recorded many times. The V gene is TRBV6-1, the J gene TRBJ2-7; tentative D call: TRBD2 (5 bases). V dropped 7 bases and J dropped 0 bases, with 13 bases sitting between them. CDR3 length: 14 amino acids. The V gene's germline CDR1 is MNHNS and CDR2 SASEGT. Written as DNA, the CDR3 is TGTGCCAGCATGAGGGTCGTAGGCTCCTACGAGCAGTACTTC. Translated, it gives CASMRVVGSYEQYF.

V gene TRBV12-5 combines with J gene TRBJ2-4; 8 bases are a match to TRBD2. The DNA matches TRBJ2-7 better at its end, which makes the J call doubtful. Germline CDR1 LGHNT, CDR2 FRNRAP. The CDR3 is made up of 16 amino acids. CDR3 residues: CASGFPLPSGPYEQYF. CDR3 sequence (DNA): TGTGCTAGTGGTTTTCCCCTACCTAGCGGGCCCTACGAGCAGTACTTC.

The chain carries TRBV6-1 and TRBJ2-1; 10 positions agree with TRBD2. Germline V lookup: CDR1 MNHNS, CDR2 SASEGT. After removal of 4 bases from V and 8 bases from J, the junction contained 5 bases not matched to a gene. The length of the CDR3 is 14 residues. The CDR3 DNA is TGTGCCAGCAGTGGGCTAGCGGGAGTACATGAGCAGTTCTTC. As protein: CASSGLAGVHEQFF.

The chain carries TRBV6-1 and TRBJ2-1; 9 positions agree with TRBD1. Trimming at V came to 6 bases and at J to 5 bases, leaving 11 bases not matched to a gene. CDR1 is MNHNS and CDR2 is SASEGT in the germline V gene. CDR3 length: 16 residues. The CDR3 is CASSPMAGTGHNEQFF. DNA for the CDR3: TGTGCCAGCAGCCCGATGGCCGGGACAGGGCACAATGAGCAGTTCTTC.

Comments on this clonotype: Germline and junction disagree at one end, which may indicate a read error. CDR3 protein: CASAGAKDIQYF. In nucleotides, the CDR3 is TGTGCCAGCGCCGGGGCCAAGGATATTCAGTATTTC. The chain carries TRBV12-3 or TRBV12-4 and TRBJ2-4; D may be TRBD1 or TRBD2 (5 bases each). CDR3 size: 12 residues.

This clonotype showed up just a few times. The rearrangement uses TRBV12-3 or TRBV12-4 and TRBJ2-1; TRBD1 might be the D (6 bases). There are 15 residues in the CDR3. V lost 5 bases and J lost 0, with 11 bases in between. CDR3 residues: CASSNRESSYNEQFF. CDR3 coding DNA: TGTGCCAGCAGTAACAGGGAAAGCTCCTACAATGAGCAGTTCTTC.

V gene TRBV7-2 combines with J gene TRBJ2-5; D gene ambiguous. The J call is in doubt because the DNA end fits TRBJ2-7 better. Germline V gene data show CDR1 as SGHTA and CDR2 as FQGNSA. CDR3 length equals 12 residues. The CDR3 sequence: CASSPNSYEQYF. The CDR3 nucleotides are TGTGCCAGCAGCCCAAACTCCTACGAGCAGTACTTC.

For this clonotype: The junction shows a germline mismatch at one end, possibly a read error. This chain links TRBV7-2 with TRBJ2-3, with TRBD1 matching 8 bases. CDR3 length: 14 residues. The germline CDR1 and CDR2 sequences are SGHTA and FQGNSA. The CDR3 DNA follows: TGTGCGGGCAGGGGGCGGGGTCCCAAAGAGACGCAGTATTTC. Translating it yields CAGRGRGPKETQYF.

About this clonotype itself: A read error may produce the germline difference seen at one junction end. The chain combines TRBV7-8 with TRBJ2-3; the D gene could be TRBD1 or TRBD2 (5 bases each). The CDR3 is 16 residues long. Germline V gene lookup returns CDR1 SGHVS and CDR2 FQNEAQ. The CDR3 DNA reads TGTGCCAGCGGGGGAGACGCTAGACTTAGCACAGATACGCAGTACTTT. Its protein product is CASGGDARLSTDTQYF. The whole variable domain, remainder taken from reference TRBV7-8 and TRBJ2-3, is GAGVSQSPRYKVAKRGQDVALRCDPISGHVSLFWYQQALGQGPEFLTYFQNEAQLDKSGLPSDRFFAERPEGSVSTLKIQRTQQEDSAVYLCASGGDARLSTDTQYFGPGTRLTVL.

The gene calls are TRBV5-1 and TRBJ2-5; TRBD1 agrees at 8 bases. The DNA end is more similar to TRBJ2-7, so the J call may be wrong. The CDR3 totals 16 residues. The germline V gene has CDR1 SGHRS and CDR2 YFSETQ. The DNA for the CDR3 is TGCGCCAGCAGCTTGGGTGCCGGGACAGGCCCCTACGAGCAGTACTTC. It specifies CASSLGAGTGPYEQYF.

The chain couples TRBV11-3 to TRBJ2-5, with D possibly being TRBD1 (6 bases). The germline CDR1 and CDR2 sequences are SGHNT and YENEEA. V was trimmed by 6 bases and J by 3 bases, leaving 14 bases between them. CDR3 length: 14 amino acids. CDR3 sequence (DNA): TGTGCCAGCAGTCAAGGCTCAGGGGAAGAGACCCAGTACTTC. It translates to CASSQGSGEETQYF.

The chain combines TRBV7-6 with TRBJ2-3; D may be TRBD1 (7 bases). CDR1 is SGHVS and CDR2 is FNYEAQ in the germline V gene. The CDR3 is made up of 15 amino acids. Deletions cut 4 bases from V and 2 bases from J, with 13 bases between. The CDR3 loop reads CASSWQGGNTDTQYF. The CDR3 DNA sequence: TGTGCCAGCAGCTGGCAGGGGGGAAACACAGATACGCAGTATTTT.

Only one count was recorded for this clonotype. One end of the junction does not line up with germline, which may come from a read error. The chain combines TRBV7-2 with TRBJ2-3; 8 bases are shared with TRBD2. Per the germline V gene, CDR1 is SGHTA and CDR2 is FQGNSA. The length of the CDR3 is 14 residues. The CDR3 sequence: CAGSGGRVSETQYF. The CDR3 region has the DNA TGTGCGGGCAGCGGGGGACGTGTTTCAGAGACGCAGTATTTC.

The chain carries TRBV6-1 and TRBJ2-2, with 8 bases matching TRBD1. The CDR3 contains 16 residues. CDR1 MNHNS and CDR2 SASEGT come from the germline V gene. The V gene end was trimmed by 3 bases and the J gene end by 16 bases; junction bases not matched to a gene: 19. The CDR3 reads CASSDLPGVRTGKQFF. The CDR3 DNA is TGTGCCAGCAGTGACCTGCCAGGTGTGAGGACAGGGAAGCAGTTTTTT.

This chain uses TRBV5-4 with TRBJ2-5; 10 nucleotides match TRBD2. CDR3 length: 16 residues. With 3 bases clipped from V and 4 bases from J, the junction kept 9 bases outside the gene matches. The germline V gene has CDR1 SGHNT and CDR2 YYREEE (reference sequence). CDR3 sequence reads: CASSSPASGSLETQYF. CDR3 sequence (DNA): TGTGCCAGCAGCTCCCCCGCTAGCGGGAGCCTAGAGACCCAGTACTTC.

This chain uses TRBV7-8 with TRBJ2-3, with a weak D call TRBD1 (6 bases). The DNA end lines up better with TRBJ2-5; the J call may be wrong. The germline V gene has CDR1 SGHVS and CDR2 FQNEAQ. The CDR3 contains 14 residues. The CDR3 sequence: CAGSGDWGTDTQYF. The CDR3 DNA follows: TGTGCGGGCTCAGGGGATTGGGGCACAGATACCCAGTACTTC.

The rearrangement uses TRBV7-2 and TRBJ2-4; 9 nucleotides line up with TRBD2. CDR1 is SGHTA, CDR2 FQGNSA, per germline. With V trimmed by 6 bases and J by 1 base, 7 bases remained unmatched. The length of the CDR3 is 16 residues. CDR3 protein: CASRGAGGRAKNIQYF. The DNA of the CDR3 is TGTGCCAGCAGGGGAGCGGGGGGCCGGGCCAAAAACATTCAGTACTTC.

In this sample, this clonotype turned up once. At one of its ends the junction is not consistent with the germline gene, which may arise from a read error. This chain joins TRBV11-3 and TRBJ2-3; possible D gene TRBD2, 6 bases. CDR3 length: 16 residues. Germline V CDR1 and CDR2: SGHNT, YENEEA. CDR3 amino acids: CASGPSRAGDTDTQYF. DNA for the CDR3: TGTGCCAGCGGGCCGAGCCGAGCGGGTGACACAGATACGCAGTATTTC.

Comments on this clonotype: Because the CDR3's place on the DNA is in doubt, the DNA is left out and the CDR3 is given as listed by TCRdb. The chain uses TRBV12-3 or TRBV12-4 and TRBJ2-2; TRBD1 was called by the table and not checked on the DNA. A total of 16 residues make up the CDR3, ends included. CDR3 residues: CASTWGQGIGTGEQFF.

This clonotype was detected a few times. V is TRBV7-3 and J is TRBJ2-3; TRBD2 agrees at 7 bases. Germline V gene data show CDR1 as SGHTA and CDR2 as FQGTGA. There are 14 residues in the CDR3. Trimming at V came to 5 bases and at J to 6 bases, leaving 8 bases not matched to a gene. CDR3 in DNA: TGTGCCAGCAGCCCCTCAAGCGGGATGGATACGCAGTATTTT. Protein sequence: CASSPSSGMDTQYF. The variable domain in full, completed from reference TRBV7-3 and TRBJ2-3, reads GAGVSQTPSNKVTEKGKYVELRCDPISGHTALYWYRQSLGQGPEFLIYFQGTGAADDSGLPNDRFFAVRPEGSVSTLKIQRTERGDSAVYLCASSPSSGMDTQYFGPGTRLTVL.